The text below deals with one T cell receptor beta chain. Its antigen is unknown. Collection yielded 2.5 to 3 ml of blood per donor. This specimen comes from a study of monozygotic twins with inflammatory bowel disease. Input per TCR library consisted of roughly 3,500 ng of total RNA. Template switching appended UMIs that held a 6-nucleotide sample barcode. TCRdb re-called the 5' RACE reads and gives one entry per CDR3 protein, without DNA. The listing contains some 400,000 distinct CDR3 sequences. The CDR3 sequence is 16 residues long. Germline V CDR1 and CDR2: MDHEN, SYDVKM. Regarding the study as a whole: In the analysis, different T cell subtypes could not be told apart.

The TCR comes from a human donor with ulcerative colitis or Crohn's disease, or a healthy co-twin of an affected twin (not recorded which). Sequenced: blood. This chain joins TRBV28 and TRBJ2-5; TCRdb names TRBD1, which stays unverified in the absence of DNA. CDR3 amino acids: CASSWTGEGRRETQYF.